This T cell receptor (beta chain) was obtained from a study of CD8 T cells in ankylosing spondylitis. Whole-study results and caveats: Disease-linked clones bore a CD8+ phenotype, appearing relatively rarely in peripheral blood. Reported data indicate significant enrichment of disease-linked clones within matched ankylosing spondylitis synovial fluid.

Germline V gene sequence: CDR1 SGDLS, CDR2 YYNGEE. The CDR3 is 16 residues long. V shed 1 base and J shed 6 bases, with 17 bases lying between them. In its sample, this clonotype was seen many times. Its antigen remains unidentified. Researchers built TCR beta libraries using quantitative 5'-RACE with molecular barcodes. TCRdb reanalysed the 5' RACE reads using MiXCR and keeps one entry per CDR3 protein. This sample has about 39,000 distinct CDR3 sequences, with less than 4% found just once. The J gene is TRBJ2-1, the V gene TRBV9; D unresolved. The sample was blood, either unsorted or a sorted T cell fraction (not recorded which). This TCR was recovered from a male donor with ankylosing spondylitis or in good health (not recorded which). Here the CDR3 reads CASSVTGTTVRNEQFF. The CDR3 DNA sequence: TGTGCCAGCAGCGTAACGGGCACTACCGTGCGCAATGAGCAGTTCTTC.